Presented here are 3 T cell receptor beta chains from one specimen sequenced in a study of T cell repertoires in cytomegalovirus infection. A single record per CDR3 protein comes from TCRdb applying MiXCR to the reads. Among 300,000 or so distinct CDR3 sequences listed, 9.6% were seen once. Sequencing was done on a sample of PBMCs. Receptor source: a human donor in good health (CMV status not recorded). Some clones in this sample may be carry-over from other donors' samples.

This clonotype was seen ten or more times. This rearrangement joins TRBV29-1 to TRBJ2-5; D ambiguous. CDR1 is SQVTM, CDR2 ANQGSEA, per germline. Trimming left V 0 bases short and J 7 bases short, with 18 bases between. The CDR3 runs 15 residues. This CDR3 is CSVEDVLVWGMTQYF. The CDR3 coding sequence is TGCAGCGTTGAAGACGTCCTTGTTTGGGGTATGACCCAGTACTTC.

V is TRBV29-1 and J is TRBJ2-6; 8 nucleotides agree with TRBD1. The junction had 15 bases not matched to a gene; V was cut back by 3 bases and J by 2 bases. Germline CDR1 reads SQVTM; CDR2 reads ANQGSEA. This CDR3 region has 19 residues. For the CDR3, the DNA is TGCAGCGTTGATGGCTATCGGCAAACAGGGGGTACTGGGGCCAACGTCCTGACTTTC. Translated: CSVDGYRQTGGTGANVLTF.

This clonotype was seen many times. The CDR3 nucleotides read TGCGCCAGTCGACGGATACCGAACACCGGGGAGCTGTTTTTT. Amino acid sequence: CASRRIPNTGELFF. The gene calls are TRBV5-1 and TRBJ2-2; D is unresolved. The CDR3 consists of 14 residues. From germline, CDR1 is SGHRS and CDR2 YFSETQ. With 8 bases removed from V and 0 bases from J, the gap between germline ends came to 11 bases. Based on the CDR3 plus reference TRBV5-1 and TRBJ2-2, the full variable domain is KAGVTQTPRYLIKTRGQQVTLSCSPISGHRSVSWYQQTPGQGLQFLFEYFSETQRNKGNFPGRFSGRQFSNSRSEMNVSTLELGDSALYLCASRRIPNTGELFFGEGSRLTVL.